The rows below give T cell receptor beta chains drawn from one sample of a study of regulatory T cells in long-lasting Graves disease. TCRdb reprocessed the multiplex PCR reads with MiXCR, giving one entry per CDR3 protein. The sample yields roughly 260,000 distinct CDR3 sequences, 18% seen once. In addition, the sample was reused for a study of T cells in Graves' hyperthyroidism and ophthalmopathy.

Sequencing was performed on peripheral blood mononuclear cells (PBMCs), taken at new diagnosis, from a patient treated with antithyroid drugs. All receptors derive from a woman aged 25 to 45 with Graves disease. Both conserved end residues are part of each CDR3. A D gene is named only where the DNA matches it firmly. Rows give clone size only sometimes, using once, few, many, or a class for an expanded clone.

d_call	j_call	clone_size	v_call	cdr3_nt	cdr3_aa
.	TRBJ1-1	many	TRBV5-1	TGCGCCAGCAGCTTGAATCCGGGGGGGGAGAACACTGAAGCTTTCTTT	CASSLNPGGENTEAFF
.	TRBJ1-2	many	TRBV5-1	TGCGCCAGCAGCGTACAGGGTGCTGGCTACACCTTC	CASSVQGAGYTF
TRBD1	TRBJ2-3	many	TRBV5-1	TGCGCCAGCAGCAGCTGGACAGGAAACACAGATACGCAGTATTTT	CASSSWTGNTDTQYF
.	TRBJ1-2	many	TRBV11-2	TGTGCCAGCAGCTTAGATGGTTCCAGCGGGCGCGTGGATGGCTACACCTTC	CASSLDGSSGRVDGYTF
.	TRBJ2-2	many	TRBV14	TGTGCCAGCAGCCAAGAATATTGGGGGACCGGGGAGCTGTTTTTT	CASSQEYWGTGELFF
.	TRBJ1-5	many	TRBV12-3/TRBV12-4	TGTGCCAGCAGTTTGGGGGGGGCTAACAGTCAGCCCCAGCATTTT	CASSLGGANSQPQHF
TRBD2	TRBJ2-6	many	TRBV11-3	TGTGCCAGCAGCGGACTAGGGAGGGAAGACAACGTCCTGACTTTC	CASSGLGREDNVLTF
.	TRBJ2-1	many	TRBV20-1	TGCAGTGCTAGGGCTTCCGGGGGGCAGTGGTACAATGAGCAGTTCTTC	CSARASGGQWYNEQFF
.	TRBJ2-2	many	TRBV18	TGTGCCAGCTCACCGTACCGGGACACCGGGGAGCTGTTTTTT	CASSPYRDTGELFF
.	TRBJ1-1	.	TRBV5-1	TGCGTCAGCAGGTTCTACCCGGGAATCACTGAAGCTTTCTTT	CVSRFYPGITEAFF
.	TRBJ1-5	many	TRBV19	TGTGCCAGCAGCGCGGGAGGGGCCAGCAATCAGCCCCAGCATTTT	CASSAGGASNQPQHF
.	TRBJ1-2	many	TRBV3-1	TGTGCCAGCAGCCTCACTGTCCTGACAGGACAATTCTATGGCTACACCTTC	CASSLTVLTGQFYGYTF
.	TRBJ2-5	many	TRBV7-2	TGTGCCAGCAGCGCCCGGGCCCTAGGGGAGACCCAGTACTTC	CASSARALGETQYF
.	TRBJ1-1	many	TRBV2	TGTGCCAGCAGTGCGTCAGGCCTAGCCCGGGGGGCTTTCTTT	CASSASGLARGAFF
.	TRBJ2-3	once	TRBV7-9	TGTGCCAGCAGCCGGCCTATAGCGATCCCTGGCGGCACAGATACGCAGTATTTT	CASSRPIAIPGGTDTQYF
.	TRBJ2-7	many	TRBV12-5	TGTGCTAGTGGTTTGGGATCTCTGGGGGTCTACATATACGAGCAGTACTTC	CASGLGSLGVYIYEQYF
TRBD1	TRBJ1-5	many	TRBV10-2	TGCGCCAGCAGTGAGTTCGAGGGGGCGAGCAATCAGCCCCAGCATTTT	CASSEFEGASNQPQHF
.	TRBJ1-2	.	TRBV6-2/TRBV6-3	TGTGCCAGCAGCCAGCGGGACCGTTCGGGCTACACCTTC	CASSQRDRSGYTF
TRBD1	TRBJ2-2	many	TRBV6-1	TGTGCCAGCAGCCGGGGACAGGGCGGCACCGGGGAGCTGTTTTTT	CASSRGQGGTGELFF
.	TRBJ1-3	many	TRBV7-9	TGTGCCAGCAGCTTCGCCACGAGCTCTGGAAACACCATATATTTT	CASSFATSSGNTIYF
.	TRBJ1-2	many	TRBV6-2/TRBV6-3	TGTGCCAGCAGTGAACCGGGACCTCGAAGCTACACCTTC	CASSEPGPRSYTF
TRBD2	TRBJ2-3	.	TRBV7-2	TGTGCCAGCAGCTTAGGAGGGGCGGGAGCACGCAGCACAGATACGCAGTATTTT	CASSLGGAGARSTDTQYF
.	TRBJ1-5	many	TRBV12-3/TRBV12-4	TGTGCCAGCAGCCCCCGGGACGGACTCCCCTATAGCAATCAGCCCCAGCATTTT	CASSPRDGLPYSNQPQHF
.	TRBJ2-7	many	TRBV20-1	TGCAGTGCTAATCCCCCCGACAGAAACGAGCAGTACTTC	CSANPPDRNEQYF
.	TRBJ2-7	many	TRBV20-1	TGCAGTGCTAGAGACAGGGCCGGGAAGTACGAGCAGTACTTC	CSARDRAGKYEQYF
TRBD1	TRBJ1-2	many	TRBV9	TGTGCCAGCAGTGAAAATGCAGGGGGCTCCTATGGCTACACCTTC	CASSENAGGSYGYTF
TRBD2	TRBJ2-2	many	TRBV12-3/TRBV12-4	TGTGCCAGCAGCCCTCGACTAGCGTTCGGGGAGCTGTTTTTT	CASSPRLAFGELFF
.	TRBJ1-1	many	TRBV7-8	TGTGCCAGCACCCCTCCGACGCCCAATGAAGCTTTCTTT	CASTPPTPNEAFF
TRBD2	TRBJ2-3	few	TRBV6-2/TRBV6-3	TGTGCCAGCCAGAGGTCCCCGTCCGCGGGGGGGCTGGATACGCAGTATTTT	CASQRSPSAGGLDTQYF
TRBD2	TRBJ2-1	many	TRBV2	TGTGCCAGCAAAGAGCGGGGGGGCCAGTACAATGAGCAGTTCTTC	CASKERGGQYNEQFF
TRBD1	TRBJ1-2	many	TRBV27	TGTGCCAGCAGTCCCAAGGGGACAGGGTATCGAGGCTACACCTTC	CASSPKGTGYRGYTF
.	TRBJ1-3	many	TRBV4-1	TGCGCCAGCAGCCAAGAGGCCAGACCCTCTGGAAACACCATATATTTT	CASSQEARPSGNTIYF
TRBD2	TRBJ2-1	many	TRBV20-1	TGCAGCCCGGCGACTAGCGGGGGGGCTTACAATGAGCAGTTCTTC	CSPATSGGAYNEQFF
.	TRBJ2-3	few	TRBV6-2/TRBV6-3	TGTGCCAGCCGGACAGAAGATACGCAGTATTTT	CASRTEDTQYF
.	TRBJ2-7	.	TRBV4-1	TGCGCCAGCAGCCATCCAGGGGGGCGATACTACGAGCAGTACTTC	CASSHPGGRYYEQYF
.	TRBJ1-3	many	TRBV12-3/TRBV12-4	TGTGCCAGCAGTTCTAGGGGAGTCTCTGGAAACACCATATATTTT	CASSSRGVSGNTIYF
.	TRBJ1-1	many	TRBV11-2	TGTGCCAGCAGCTCCCGTAATACCGGGACGGTGAACACTGAAGCTTTCTTT	CASSSRNTGTVNTEAFF
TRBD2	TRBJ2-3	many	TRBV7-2	TGTGCCAGCAGCTTAGGGGGGGGTTTCACAGATACGCAGTATTTT	CASSLGGGFTDTQYF
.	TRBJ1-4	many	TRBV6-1	TGTGCCAGCACCAGGCCCGAGGGATTAGGAGAAAAACTGTTTTTT	CASTRPEGLGEKLFF
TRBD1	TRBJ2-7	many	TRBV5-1	TGCGCCAGCAGGAGGACAGGGGGCGTCGAGCAGTACTTC	CASRRTGGVEQYF
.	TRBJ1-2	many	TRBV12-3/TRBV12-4	TGTGCCAGCAGCTCCAGAAACTATGGCTACACCTTC	CASSSRNYGYTF
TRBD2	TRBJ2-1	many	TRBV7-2	TGTGCCAGCAGCTCCAGCGGGGGGGCCCATGAGCAGTTCTTC	CASSSSGGAHEQFF
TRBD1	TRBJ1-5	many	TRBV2	TGTGCCAGCCAGTTACTGACAGGGGCCAAACAGCCCCAGCATTTT	CASQLLTGAKQPQHF
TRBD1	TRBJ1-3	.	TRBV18	TGTGCCAGCTCTCCGACAGGGGGCAGAGAAAACACCATATATTTT	CASSPTGGRENTIYF
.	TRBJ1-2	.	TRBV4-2	TGTGCCAGCAGCCATAACCCTGCCGGGGGGAACTATGGCTACACCTTC	CASSHNPAGGNYGYTF
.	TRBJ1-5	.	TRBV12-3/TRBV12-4	TGTGCCAGCAGTTTAACAGATGGCAATCAGCCCCAGCATTTT	CASSLTDGNQPQHF
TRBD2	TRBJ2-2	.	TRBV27	TGTGCCAGCTCCGGGACTAGCGGCGGGGGGGAGCTGTTTTTT	CASSGTSGGGELFF
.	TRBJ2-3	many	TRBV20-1	TGCAGTGCTAGAGAAGGCATTAGCACAGATACGCAGTATTTT	CSAREGISTDTQYF
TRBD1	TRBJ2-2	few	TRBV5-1	TGCGCCAGCAGCACCAAATGGCAGGGGGTGGCCGGGGAGCTGTTTTTT	CASSTKWQGVAGELFF
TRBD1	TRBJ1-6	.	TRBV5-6	TGTGCCAGCAGTCGAACAGGGGTTTCACCCCTCCACTTT	CASSRTGVSPLHF
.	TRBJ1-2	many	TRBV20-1	TGCAGTGCCACCAGGTCGGGGTTGGATGGCTACACCTTC	CSATRSGLDGYTF
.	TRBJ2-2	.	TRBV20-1	TGCAGTGCTAGAGAGGAGCAGGGCGCCGGGGAGCTGTTTTTT	CSAREEQGAGELFF
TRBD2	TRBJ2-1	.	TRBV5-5	TGTGCCAGCAGCTTACTAGCGGGGGGGCCGAGTCGAAATGAGCAGTTCTTC	CASSLLAGGPSRNEQFF
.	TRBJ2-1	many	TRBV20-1	TGCAGTGCTCCTCAGGATACCAAAGACAATGAGCAGTTCTTC	CSAPQDTKDNEQFF
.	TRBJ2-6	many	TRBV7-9	TGTGCCAGCAGCTTCCGGGGAGTCTCTGGGGCCAACGTCCTGACTTTC	CASSFRGVSGANVLTF